This TCR beta chain was captured in a study of blood T cell repertoires in COVID-19. Study at large: Samples taken during acute and convalescent COVID-19 were collected in the United States, Italy and Spain. In each case, the material was cDNA or gDNA derived from T cells, B-cell-depleted T cells, or PBMCs.

Enrollment of patients from Seattle took place during active infection, with longitudinal follow-up. This CDR3 contains 15 residues. Germline V lookup: CDR1 MDHEN, CDR2 SYDVKM. The V and J ends lost 2 bases and 0 bases respectively, with 10 bases between them. Original data processing: Cell counts per sample came from amplifying reference gene primers. TCRdb keeps only in-frame clones here, not all; method: immunoSEQ multiplex PCR. That table is the source of V, J and clone size, and D and trimming were worked out from the DNA. This repertoire shows fewer than 350,000 clones, around 90% found once; its top ten account for more than 6%.

The receptor was isolated from a woman in her 30s with COVID-19, enrolled during active disease. The rearrangement uses TRBV28 and TRBJ1-2; D is perhaps TRBD1 (5 bases). The source material was peripheral blood. The CDR3 here is CASSLIGGANYGYTF. In nucleotides, the CDR3 is TGTGCCAGCAGTTTAATCGGGGGAGCTAACTATGGCTACACCTTC.